One T cell receptor beta chain is described in this entry. What it binds is not known. Data came from immunoSEQ multiplex PCR; TCRdb stores just in-frame clones and leaves some out. The data contain tens of thousands of clones, roughly four fifths of them singletons. The source of the sample is a study of radiotherapy plus CTLA-4 blockade in lung cancer. Whole-study context: Disease control was achieved by 31% of patients, and objective responses by over 15%.

Study results and caveats: TCR clones originating in tumors grew in number in blood after radiotherapy plus ipilimumab. Early shifts in blood T cell clones, with interferon-beta, reportedly predicted response best.

CDR3 size: 14 residues. The germline gives CDR1 SGHTA, CDR2 FQGTGA. V was clipped by 4 bases and J by 7 bases, with 13 bases between them. The rearrangement links TRBV7-3 to TRBJ2-2; D might be TRBD2 (5 bases). Sequencing used peripheral blood, obtained from a patient treated with radiotherapy plus ipilimumab. The receptor was isolated from a human donor with non-small cell lung cancer who had stable disease on radiotherapy plus ipilimumab. CDR3 protein: CASSSTGGSGELFF. The DNA for the CDR3 is TGTGCCAGCAGCTCTACTGGAGGCAGCGGGGAGCTGTTTTTT.